Listed below are T cell receptor beta chains from one sample, sequenced in a study of T cell responses to AZD1222 COVID-19 vaccine. The protocol was immunoSEQ multiplex PCR, while the TCRdb copy is restricted to in-frame clones and leaves out a portion. The data hold just under 55,000 clones, with 87% observed a single time. The sequencing used peripheral blood, collected on day 0 of AZD1222 vaccination. The receptors were gathered from an adult in good health. Both conserved end residues are part of each CDR3. Each record gives: D gene, J gene, V gene, clone size, CDR3 protein, CDR3 DNA. A D gene is named only where the DNA matches it firmly. Clone size is given for some rows only: seen once, a few or many times, or a class if the clone is expanded.

.,TRBJ1-1,TRBV3-1/TRBV3-2,once,CASSRINGQMNTEAFF,TGTGCCAGCAGCCGCATCAATGGACAGATGAACACTGAAGCTTTCTTT
.,TRBJ2-1,TRBV10-3,once,CAIGDEQFF,TGTGCCATCGGGGATGAGCAGTTCTTC
.,TRBJ2-7,TRBV5-4,.,CASSLDTYEQYF,TGTGCCAGCAGCTTAGACACCTACGAGCAGTACTTC
.,TRBJ2-7,TRBV10-3,.,CAISERASGTVRYEQYF,TGTGCCATCAGCGAGAGGGCATCGGGCACCGTAAGGTACGAGCAGTACTTC
.,TRBJ1-4,TRBV21-1,.,CASTAGGQGRETNEKLFF,TGTGCCAGCACCGCTGGGGGGCAGGGGAGAGAGACTAATGAAAAACTGTTTTTT
TRBD1,TRBJ2-1,TRBV10-3,few,CAIRDRESYNEQFF,TGTGCCATCAGAGACAGGGAGTCCTACAATGAGCAGTTCTTC
.,TRBJ2-2,TRBV5-1,.,CASSLSAGDTGELFF,TGCGCCAGCAGCTTGTCGGCAGGGGACACCGGGGAGCTGTTTTTT
.,TRBJ2-1,TRBV5-4,.,CASTRGAANEQFF,TGTGCCAGCACCAGGGGGGCAGCTAATGAGCAGTTCTTC
.,TRBJ2-2,TRBV9,.,CASSVAGLANTGELFF,TGTGCCAGCAGCGTAGCGGGGTTAGCGAACACCGGGGAGCTGTTTTTT
.,TRBJ1-3,TRBV7-2,few,CASSLALGNTIYF,TGTGCCAGCAGCTTAGCGTTGGGAAACACCATATATTTT
TRBD1,TRBJ1-2,TRBV30,.,CAWNRDRGGYTF,TGTGCCTGGAACCGGGACAGGGGGGGCTACACCTTC